Listed below are T cell receptor beta chains from one sample, sequenced in a study of beta chain features in type 1 diabetes. The data were produced by immunoSEQ multiplex PCR, yet TCRdb's version contains in-frame clones alone and is incomplete. The sample includes under 900,000 clones, around a sixth seen only once; the top ten take 0.02% to 0.03%. Sequencing input: naive CD4+ T cells from blood. These receptors came from a woman under 30 in good health. The CDR3 runs from the conserved cysteine through the conserved F or W.

TRBV5-6	TRBJ2-3	CASSLVGADTQYF
TRBV5-1	TRBJ2-1	CASSLDRGFADEQFF
TRBV23-1	TRBJ1-5	CASSHQGTGDQPQHF
TRBV10-3	TRBJ1-5	CAISGAQGNQPQHF
TRBV4-1	TRBJ2-2	CASSQDGGGWSTGELFF
TRBV21-1	TRBJ2-7	CASSRIAGVDEQYF
TRBV28	TRBJ2-3	CASSLHAGPSTDTQYF
TRBV4-2	TRBJ2-5	CASSQVPLGGQETQYF
TRBV4-2	TRBJ1-2	CASSQDLYQGPNGYTF
TRBV5-4	TRBJ2-7	CASSRDVASPHEQYF
TRBV4-2	TRBJ2-3	CASSQGAGLSTDTQYF
TRBV29-1	TRBJ2-1	CSVEDLAASSYNEQFF
TRBV7-9	TRBJ2-1	CASSPHSGSYNEQFF
TRBV15	TRBJ2-2	CATSRVAGGPGELFF
TRBV27	TRBJ2-7	CASSSGRAYEQYF
TRBV7-9	TRBJ1-1	CASSLVAGGGREAFF
TRBV27	TRBJ2-3	CASSFSGGRRSTDTQYF
TRBV19	TRBJ2-7	CASRAGKTYEQYF
TRBV7-9	TRBJ2-7	CASSLVLGEQYF
TRBV7-2	TRBJ2-1	CASSLSGRATVEQFF
TRBV4-2	TRBJ2-3	CASSQDWASGDHISTDTQYF
TRBV5-6	TRBJ1-2	CASSLGDRGYGYTF
TRBV2	TRBJ2-7	CASSEVQGPYEQYF
TRBV9	TRBJ1-2	CASSYGTNYGYTF
TRBV19	TRBJ1-1	CASSPGRQAARSEAFF
TRBV5-1	TRBJ2-1	CASSLQAAGAREQFF
TRBV2	TRBJ2-1	CASSEIFPQGEQFF
TRBV28	TRBJ2-7	CASSLILAASSYEQYF
TRBV12-2	TRBJ2-1	CASRLLEGRDSSYNEQFF
TRBV4-1	TRBJ2-1	CASSHSATSPSYNEQFF
TRBV20-1	TRBJ2-7	CSASPGNEQYF